One and the same sample provided the 32 T cell receptor beta chains below, sequenced in a study of blood T cells in healthy people across ages. Primed by a sample-barcoded 5' primer and a J-beta primer mix, a second PCR proceeded for about 6 to 12 cycles. TCRdb fed the 5' RACE reads into MiXCR, producing one record per CDR3 protein. The sample records about 840,000 distinct CDR3 sequences, 25% to 30% being singletons. These data were also filed under a second study, of T cells of mothers and their children.

The sequenced sample was blood. These receptors all come from a woman aged 40-49 years in good health.

This clonotype was observed many times. The V gene is TRBV5-1, the J gene TRBJ2-1; unclear D gene. Trimming removed 1 base from V and 5 bases from J, with 13 bases in between. Germline CDR1 reads SGHRS; CDR2 reads YFSETQ. The CDR3 spans 15 residues. The CDR3 region has the DNA TGCGCCAGCAGCTTGCGTGCGGACCCCGACAATGAGCAGTTCTTC. This encodes CASSLRADPDNEQFF.

Worth noting for this clonotype: This may be a read error: a much more frequent sequence differs by one nucleotide. The rearrangement uses TRBV24-1 and TRBJ2-1; the D gene is possibly TRBD2 (6 bases). V was shortened by 11 bases and J by 7 bases, with 11 bases between the two germline ends. The length of the CDR3 is 11 residues. CDR1 KGHDR and CDR2 SFDVKD come from the germline V gene. In DNA, the CDR3 is TGTGCCATTGGCGGGGCTAATGAGCAGTTCTTC. Its translation: CAIGGANEQFF.

About this clonotype: This could be a read error, since a much larger clone is one nucleotide away. The chain combines TRBV5-8 with TRBJ2-3; D may be TRBD2 (5 bases). CDR1 SGHTS and CDR2 YDEGEE come from the germline V gene. The CDR3 runs to 14 residues. The CDR3, as DNA: TGTGCCAGCAGCTTGGTGGCAGGAGGAGATGCGCAGTATTTT. It is translated as CASSLVAGGDAQYF.

This chain links TRBV5-1 with TRBJ2-3; 7 positions agree with TRBD2. The CDR3 extends over 16 amino acids. J gave up 0 bases and V 3 bases, and 7 bases lay outside the gene matches. From germline, CDR1 is SGHRS and CDR2 YFSETQ. CDR3 in DNA: TGCGCCAGCAGCTCCCGGGGGGTAGCTAGCACAGATACGCAGTATTTT. Its protein product is CASSSRGVASTDTQYF. Combining the CDR3 with reference TRBV5-1 and TRBJ2-3 gives the whole variable domain KAGVTQTPRYLIKTRGQQVTLSCSPISGHRSVSWYQQTPGQGLQFLFEYFSETQRNKGNFPGRFSGRQFSNSRSEMNVSTLELGDSALYLCASSSRGVASTDTQYFGPGTRLTVL.

This clonotype was counted between two and nine times. This sequence joins TRBV7-9 and TRBJ1-2; tentatively, D is TRBD1 (6 bases). V lost 0 bases and J 4 bases, leaving 15 bases between the germline ends. Germline V gene sequence: CDR1 SEHNR, CDR2 FQNEAQ (reference sequence). This CDR3 contains 16 residues. The DNA for the CDR3 is TGTGCCAGCAGCTTAGCGTACAGGGAGCGGGCCTATGGCTACACCTTC. Protein: CASSLAYRERAYGYTF.

The chain links TRBV27 to TRBJ2-6; 7 bases match TRBD2. The germline V gene has CDR1 MNHEY and CDR2 SMNVEV (reference sequence). The CDR3 runs 17 residues. Trimming cost V 1 base and J 2 bases; bases outside gene matches: 5. CDR3 in amino acids: CASSLFLGTTGANVLTF. As DNA, the CDR3 is TGTGCCAGCAGTTTATTTCTAGGGACTACTGGGGCCAACGTCCTGACTTTC.

The chain couples TRBV20-1 to TRBJ1-3; D gene ambiguous. The CDR3 is 16 amino acids. Germline CDR1 and CDR2: DFQATT and SNEGSKA (reference sequence). V dropped 1 base and J dropped 0 bases, with 13 bases sitting between them. CDR3 protein: CSARGTNSASGNTIYF. In DNA, the CDR3 is TGCAGTGCTAGAGGCACCAACTCAGCCTCTGGAAACACCATATATTTT.

This sequence joins TRBV6-5 and TRBJ2-7; D is unclear. The germline gives CDR1 MNHEY, CDR2 SVGAGI. Trimming removed 6 bases from V and 5 bases from J, with 17 bases in between. This CDR3 contains 14 residues. DNA for the CDR3: TGTGCCAGCAGAGGTCGGACGGATTTGGACGAGCAGTACTTC. This encodes CASRGRTDLDEQYF.

This clonotype was seen a handful of times. The chain combines TRBV7-2 with TRBJ1-2, with unresolved D. The CDR3 consists of 14 residues. From germline, CDR1 is SGHTA and CDR2 FQGNSA. Trimming removed 5 bases from V and 0 bases from J, with 10 bases in between. For the CDR3, the DNA is TGTGCCAGCAGCCAGCGGGTGCCTAACTATGGCTACACCTTC. Its translation: CASSQRVPNYGYTF. The complete variable domain, with remaining parts taken from reference TRBV7-2 and TRBJ1-2, reads GAGVSQSPSNKVTEKGKDVELRCDPISGHTALYWYRQSLGQGLEFLIYFQGNSAPDKSGLPSDRFSAERTGGSVSTLTIQRTQQEDSAVYLCASSQRVPNYGYTFGSGTRLTVV.

This clonotype was recorded at least ten times. An end of the junction does not agree with germline; a read error may underlie this. The chain carries TRBV15 and TRBJ1-2; 9 bases are a match to TRBD1. The CDR3 is 17 amino acids. Germline V CDR1 and CDR2: LNHNV, YYDKDF (reference sequence). The CDR3 DNA sequence: TGTGCCACTAGCAGAGAGAGGGGACAGGGTTTTAACTATGGCTACACCTTC. This translates into CATSRERGQGFNYGYTF. Variable domain in full (rest from reference TRBV15 and TRBJ1-2): DAMVIQNPRYQVTQFGKPVTLSCSQTLNHNVMYWYQQKSSQAPKLLFHYYDKDFNNEADTPDNFQSRRPNTSFCFLDIRSPGLGDTAMYLCATSRERGQGFNYGYTFGSGTRLTVV.

This chain uses TRBV20-1 with TRBJ2-2, with a possible D match to TRBD2 (6 bases). This CDR3 contains 14 residues. Trimming stripped 3 bases from V and 4 bases from J, with 12 bases between. In germline, CDR1 is DFQATT, CDR2 SNEGSKA (reference sequence). The CDR3: CSAREAGLTGELFF. In nucleotides, the CDR3 is TGCAGTGCTAGGGAAGCGGGTCTCACCGGGGAGCTGTTTTTT.

This clonotype was recorded many times. The CDR3 nucleotides are TGTGCCAGCAGCTTGGGGGCAGACCCCTCGAGAACCGGGGAGCTGTTTTTT. This gives the protein CASSLGADPSRTGELFF. The V call is TRBV5-6, the J call TRBJ2-2, with unresolved D. Trimming shortened V by 0 bases and J by 5 bases, and 17 bases separated the two germline ends. CDR3 length: 17 residues. Germline loops: CDR1 SGHDT, CDR2 YYEEEE.

This clonotype was counted ten times or more. J is TRBJ2-3 and V is TRBV7-2; D not resolved. The CDR3 contains 12 residues. CDR1 is SGHTA, CDR2 FQGNSA, per germline. V lost 3 bases to trimming and J lost 3 bases, with 4 bases between them. CDR3 DNA sequence: TGTGCCAGCAGCTTTGCTACAGATACGCAGTATTTT. The encoded protein is CASSFATDTQYF. The whole variable domain, filled in from reference TRBV7-2 and TRBJ2-3, reads GAGVSQSPSNKVTEKGKDVELRCDPISGHTALYWYRQSLGQGLEFLIYFQGNSAPDKSGLPSDRFSAERTGGSVSTLTIQRTQQEDSAVYLCASSFATDTQYFGPGTRLTVL.

The sample holds many counts of this clonotype. This rearrangement joins TRBV29-1 to TRBJ2-1, with D possibly being TRBD2 (6 bases). From germline, CDR1 is SQVTM and CDR2 ANQGSEA. This CDR3 is built from 13 residues. V lost 2 bases to trimming and J lost 10 bases, with 15 bases between them. CDR3 sequence: CSVETDYPREQFF. The CDR3 coding sequence is TGCAGCGTTGAAACGGACTACCCCCGCGAGCAGTTCTTC.

The table lists this clonotype with a few counts. V usage is TRBV5-1 and J usage is TRBJ2-7, with TRBD1 as a possible D gene (6 bases). Trimming shortened V by 0 bases and J by 2 bases, and 15 bases separated the two germline ends. Germline V gene lookup returns CDR1 SGHRS and CDR2 YFSETQ. The CDR3 has 16 amino acids. The CDR3, as DNA: TGCGCCAGCAGCTTGGGGGGGACACAACGCGCCTACGAGCAGTACTTC. It yields the protein CASSLGGTQRAYEQYF.

This clonotype was counted at least ten times. The chain links TRBV12-3 or TRBV12-4 to TRBJ2-1, with D maybe TRBD2 (6 bases). The CDR3 has 15 residues. V lost 9 bases and J 4 bases, leaving 19 bases between the germline ends. This CDR3 reads CASGDSTEDYNEQFF. CDR3 in DNA: TGTGCCAGTGGGGACTCCACCGAAGATTACAATGAGCAGTTCTTC.

There are many counts of this clonotype. The CDR3 sequence: CASSLFSNQPQHF. The DNA of the CDR3 is TGTGCCAGCAGCTTATTTAGCAATCAGCCCCAGCATTTT. The chain links TRBV7-3 to TRBJ1-5; unclear D gene. V was clipped by 2 bases and J by 0 bases, with 2 bases between them. The germline CDR1 and CDR2 sequences are SGHTA and FQGTGA. This CDR3 has 13 amino acids.

V gene TRBV29-1 combines with J gene TRBJ2-1, with 8 bases lining up with TRBD1. Germline CDR1 reads SQVTM; CDR2 reads ANQGSEA. V dropped 4 bases and J dropped 6; count of bases not matched to a gene: 8. There are 14 residues in the CDR3. The CDR3 DNA reads as TGCAGCGTTGTCGGGCAGGGGGCCCTCAATGAGCAGTTCTTC. It encodes CSVVGQGALNEQFF.

This clonotype appeared a few times. The genes are TRBV15 and TRBJ1-2; D remains ambiguous. The CDR3 is made up of 14 amino acids. Trimming shortened V by 2 bases and J by 6 bases, and 13 bases separated the two germline ends. The germline V gene has CDR1 LNHNV and CDR2 YYDKDF (reference sequence). For the CDR3, the DNA is TGTGCCACCAGCAGAAGATGGGGAACGGATGGCTACACCTTC. Its translation: CATSRRWGTDGYTF.

This clonotype was observed at least ten times. The rearrangement uses TRBV9 and TRBJ2-1; D not certain. V lost 4 bases to trimming and J lost 0 bases, with 11 bases between them. Germline loops: CDR1 SGDLS, CDR2 YYNGEE. The CDR3 totals 15 residues. CDR3 region: CASSPFPSSYNEQFF. CDR3 DNA sequence: TGTGCCAGCAGCCCCTTCCCAAGCTCCTACAATGAGCAGTTCTTC.

The chain combines TRBV28 with TRBJ2-3; D tentatively fits TRBD1 or TRBD2 (5 bases each). V lost 7 bases and J lost 1, with 12 bases in between. Germline V gene sequence: CDR1 MDHEN, CDR2 SYDVKM. The CDR3 covers 14 residues. CDR3 in amino acids: CASTAGDGTDTQYF. The CDR3 region has the DNA TGTGCCAGCACCGCTGGGGACGGCACAGATACGCAGTATTTT.

The rearrangement uses TRBV7-2 and TRBJ1-1; 12 nucleotides match TRBD1. Germline V CDR1 and CDR2: SGHTA, FQGNSA. The CDR3 runs to 16 residues. The J segment lost 4 bases and the V segment lost 5 bases, leaving 8 bases of the junction unmatched. CDR3: CASSAGTGGWSTEAFF. The CDR3 nucleotides are TGTGCCAGCAGCGCTGGGACAGGGGGCTGGAGCACTGAAGCTTTCTTT. Filled out from reference TRBV7-2 and TRBJ1-1, the complete variable domain reads GAGVSQSPSNKVTEKGKDVELRCDPISGHTALYWYRQSLGQGLEFLIYFQGNSAPDKSGLPSDRFSAERTGGSVSTLTIQRTQQEDSAVYLCASSAGTGGWSTEAFFGQGTRLTVV.

The V and J genes are TRBV5-1 and TRBJ1-1; 10 positions agree with TRBD1. The length of the CDR3 is 16 residues. Trimming at V came to 5 bases and at J to 3 bases, leaving 10 bases not matched to a gene. Germline CDR1 reads SGHRS; CDR2 reads YFSETQ. The DNA for the CDR3 is TGCGCCAGCAGGTCAACGGGACAGGGGAGGGACACTGAAGCTTTCTTT. This gives the protein CASRSTGQGRDTEAFF.

This clonotype came up a few times. The chain employs TRBV28 and TRBJ2-7; D is perhaps TRBD2 (7 bases). CDR3 length: 15 amino acids. Trimming took 5 bases from V and 0 from J, leaving 14 bases between them. Germline CDR1 and CDR2: MDHEN and SYDVKM. CDR3 loop: CASSPTRGASYEQYF. The DNA of the CDR3 is TGTGCCAGCAGTCCCACCCGGGGGGCCTCCTACGAGCAGTACTTC.

CDR3 DNA sequence: TGTGCCAGCAGCCGCGGGGCACGGCGGGGGGGCACTGAAGCTTTCTTT. It is translated as CASSRGARRGGTEAFF. The chain has TRBV6-5 and TRBJ1-1, with a possible D match to TRBD1 (5 bases). The CDR3 has 16 residues. Per germline, CDR1 MNHEY and CDR2 SVGAGI. The V end lost 6 bases, the J end lost 4 bases, and 21 bases lay between the germline ends.

This clonotype was detected many times. The rearrangement joins TRBV12-3 or TRBV12-4 to TRBJ2-5; 11 nucleotides agree with TRBD2. There are 16 residues in the CDR3. The ends lost 6 bases at V and 5 bases at J; junction bases unmatched: 11. The CDR3 loop reads CASSDSGGAFRETQYF. The CDR3, as DNA: TGTGCCAGCAGCGATAGCGGGGGGGCCTTTCGGGAGACCCAGTACTTC.

This clonotype was recorded many times. Here the CDR3 reads CSVTPGQEIGYTF. CDR3 DNA sequence: TGCAGCGTTACACCGGGACAGGAGATTGGCTACACCTTC. V and J are TRBV29-1 and TRBJ1-2; 8 bases agree with TRBD1. The J segment lost 7 bases and the V segment lost 5 bases, leaving 9 bases of the junction unmatched. CDR3 length equals 13 residues. Germline loops: CDR1 SQVTM, CDR2 ANQGSEA.

On this clonotype: This could be a read error, since a much larger clone is one nucleotide away. The chain has TRBV9 and TRBJ2-3; D may be TRBD2 (6 bases). Germline V lookup: CDR1 SGDLS, CDR2 YYNGEE. V shed 2 bases and J shed 3 bases, with 10 bases lying between them. The CDR3 length is 14 residues. CDR3 in DNA: TGTGCCAGCAGCGTTCGGGGGTATACAGATACGCAGTATTTT. Translated: CASSVRGYTDTQYF.

This clonotype occurred a few times. The V and J genes are TRBV6-5 and TRBJ2-5; tentative D call: TRBD1 (7 bases). CDR1 is MNHEY, CDR2 SVGAGI, per germline. This CDR3 region has 14 residues. V was trimmed by 6 bases and J by 11 bases, leaving 22 bases between them. The CDR3 coding sequence is TGTGCCAGCAGGGCAGACGACAGGGTCCGGGAGCAGTACTTC. Translated: CASRADDRVREQYF.

This clonotype was observed a few times. This chain joins TRBV12-3 or TRBV12-4 and TRBJ2-1; unclear D gene. The V gene lost 11 bases and the J gene lost 0 bases, with 14 bases spanning the gap. The CDR3 is made up of 14 amino acids. The CDR3, as DNA: TGTGCCGTGGGCCCGGAGTTCTCCTACAATGAGCAGTTCTTC. It specifies CAVGPEFSYNEQFF.

The rearrangement joins TRBV5-1 to TRBJ1-2; no firm D call. CDR3 length equals 15 residues. CDR1 and CDR2 from the germline V gene are SGHRS and YFSETQ. V was trimmed by 1 base and J by 0 bases, leaving 10 bases between them. In nucleotides, the CDR3 is TGCGCCAGCAGCTTGAGTCCCAGCGCTAACTATGGCTACACCTTC. Protein product: CASSLSPSANYGYTF.

This clonotype appeared a single time. This chain uses TRBV28 with TRBJ2-7; a weak D match, TRBD1 (5 bases). V was cut by 6 bases and J by 3 bases, with 9 bases left in between. In germline, CDR1 is MDHEN, CDR2 SYDVKM. The CDR3 has 12 amino acids. In DNA form, the CDR3 reads TGTGCCAGCAGGAGACAGAACTACGAGCAGTACTTC. Its protein product is CASRRQNYEQYF.